This T cell receptor (beta chain) derives from a study of blood T cell repertoires in COVID-19. For the study at large: Sources were T cells, B-cell-depleted T cells, or PBMCs; the material itself was cDNA or gDNA.

Authors' processing steps: Cell counts per sample came from amplifying reference gene primers. The assay was immunoSEQ multiplex PCR, and TCRdb's table has in-frame clones only and misses some. The D gene and trimming were derived from the DNA, and the V and J assignments and clone size from that table. The data contain roughly 160,000 clones, about 85% of them singletons. The CDR3 contains 11 residues. Looked up from germline, CDR1 is SGHDT and CDR2 is YYEEEE. V gave up 1 base and J gave up 6 bases, with 3 bases separating them. The genes are TRBV5-6 and TRBJ2-3; no definite D call. Source material: peripheral blood. The sequence was obtained from an elderly woman with COVID-19, enrolled during active disease. The CDR3, as DNA: TGTGCCAGCAGCTTGCGGGATACGCAGTATTTT. It yields the protein CASSLRDTQYF.